This passage covers 24 T cell receptor beta chains from one sample sequenced in a study of CD8 T cells in ankylosing spondylitis. TCRdb recomputed calls from the 5' RACE reads with MiXCR, one row per CDR3 protein. Of some 220,000 distinct CDR3 sequences in the sample, 8% to 11% were seen once. The sample taken for sequencing was blood, either unsorted or a sorted T cell fraction (not recorded which). These receptors were collected from a male donor with ankylosing spondylitis or in good health (not recorded which).

This clonotype was seen only once. Being one base from a much bigger clone, this may be a read error. The chain has TRBV5-6 and TRBJ2-1; 10 bases are a match to TRBD1. The CDR3 has 15 residues. Germline V gene sequence: CDR1 SGHDT, CDR2 YYEEEE. V lost 7 bases and J lost 9; bases outside the gene matches: 13. The CDR3 DNA reads TGTGCCAGCGGCCCGGAGGGACAGGGGAGAGGTGAGCAGTTCTTC. Translating gives CASGPEGQGRGEQFF.

The chain combines TRBV11-2 with TRBJ2-2; D is possibly TRBD2 (5 bases). Trimming stripped 2 bases from V and 4 bases from J, with 11 bases between. This CDR3 is built from 15 residues. Looked up from germline, CDR1 is SGHAT and CDR2 is FQNNGV. The CDR3 nucleotides are TGTGCCAGCAGCTTATTCGGCGCGGGCACCGGGGAGCTGTTTTTT. The encoded protein is CASSLFGAGTGELFF.

The sample holds many counts of this clonotype. The V call is TRBV29-1, the J call TRBJ2-1; the D is unclear. The CDR3 runs 16 residues. Deletions cut 5 bases from V and 0 bases from J, with 17 bases between. Looked up from germline, CDR1 is SQVTM and CDR2 is ANQGSEA. CDR3 DNA: TGCAGCGTTATTCCTATGGAGACCTACTCCTACAATGAGCAGTTCTTC. The encoded protein is CSVIPMETYSYNEQFF.

This sequence joins TRBV11-3 and TRBJ2-1; the D is unclear. The CDR3 runs to 19 residues. V gave up 11 bases and J gave up 0 bases, with 29 bases separating them. Germline lookup yields CDR1 SGHNT and CDR2 YENEEA. DNA of the CDR3: TGTGCCCGGATGTGGATTGGGTTTCACTACAATTTCTCCTACAATGAGCAGTTCTTC. Its translation: CARMWIGFHYNFSYNEQFF.

In its sample, this clonotype was seen many times. The gene calls are TRBV5-1 and TRBJ1-2; D is unresolved. CDR3 size: 14 residues. The germline gives CDR1 SGHRS, CDR2 YFSETQ. V dropped 0 bases and J dropped 2 bases, with 8 bases sitting between them. The CDR3 DNA follows: TGCGCCAGCAGCTTGGACTCCGGAAACTATGGCTACACCTTC. As protein: CASSLDSGNYGYTF.

The sample holds many counts of this clonotype. The chain couples TRBV20-1 to TRBJ1-1; D is ambiguous. The V end was cut by 3 bases, the J end by 1 base, with 12 bases between. The CDR3 has 14 residues. The germline CDR1 and CDR2 sequences are DFQATT and SNEGSKA (reference sequence). CDR3 coding DNA: TGCAGTGCTAGTCCCACACAAGCGAACACTGAAGCTTTCTTT. It is translated as CSASPTQANTEAFF.

Ten or more counts support this clonotype. The chain combines TRBV7-8 with TRBJ2-1; the D is unclear. Trimming cost V 5 bases and J 10 bases, with 12 bases left between them. This CDR3 spans 12 amino acids. Germline V CDR1 and CDR2: SGHVS, FQNEAQ. The CDR3, as DNA: TGTGCCAGCAGCCGTTCTGACCGAGAGCAGTTCTTC. Protein sequence: CASSRSDREQFF.

This clonotype was picked up a small number of times. This chain connects TRBV5-1 to TRBJ2-1, with D perhaps matching TRBD1 or TRBD2 (6 bases each). This CDR3 is built from 14 residues. Germline-derived CDR1 and CDR2 are SGHRS and YFSETQ. Trimming took off 0 bases at V and 5 bases at J, with 9 bases between the two ends. The chain's CDR3 is CASSLEGGHNEQFF. In DNA form, the CDR3 reads TGCGCCAGCAGCTTGGAAGGGGGGCACAATGAGCAGTTCTTC.

This chain joins TRBV7-6 and TRBJ2-3; D gene ambiguous. The V gene's germline CDR1 is SGHVS and CDR2 FNYEAQ. The CDR3 consists of 15 residues. V was cut by 7 bases and J by 0 bases, with 14 bases left in between. The CDR3 loop is CASIRTYSSTDTQYF. CDR3 DNA: TGTGCCAGCATCAGAACCTACTCCAGCACAGATACGCAGTATTTT.

The chain uses TRBV29-1 and TRBJ2-6, with D perhaps TRBD1 (6 bases). The germline CDR1 and CDR2 sequences are SQVTM and ANQGSEA. The V end was cut by 7 bases, the J end by 0 bases, with 16 bases between. The CDR3 totals 16 residues. CDR3 nucleotide sequence: TGCAGCGCCCTGACAGGCGACCTCTCTGGGGCCAACGTCCTGACTTTC. Amino acids: CSALTGDLSGANVLTF.

By its share, this clonotype is medium-sized (0.01 to 0.1%). The V and J genes are TRBV10-3 and TRBJ2-1, with D unresolved. Per the germline V gene, CDR1 is ENHRY and CDR2 is SYGVKD. CDR3 length equals 13 residues. V lost 2 bases and J 7 bases, leaving 9 bases between the germline ends. The CDR3 loop is CAISERMENEQFF. CDR3 DNA sequence: TGTGCCATCAGTGAGCGGATGGAAAATGAGCAGTTCTTC.

This clonotype occurred many times. The rearrangement uses TRBV20-1 and TRBJ2-5; perhaps TRBD1 as D (5 bases). CDR3 length: 13 residues. CDR1 and CDR2 from the germline V gene are DFQATT and SNEGSKA (reference sequence). Trimming took off 8 bases at V and 4 bases at J, with 17 bases between the two ends. The CDR3 bases are TGCAGTACCTCTGAGCCAGGGCCAGAGACCCAGTACTTC. Encoded protein: CSTSEPGPETQYF.

In regard to this clonotype: A junction boundary mismatches the germline segment, possibly from a read error. The V call is TRBV15, the J call TRBJ2-1; possible D gene TRBD2, 6 bases. Germline-derived CDR1 and CDR2 are LNHNV and YYDKDF (reference sequence). The CDR3 spans 16 residues. The CDR3 region has the DNA TGTACCACCAGCAGAGATCGGGGGACTCTGTACAATGAGCAGTTCTTC. It translates to CTTSRDRGTLYNEQFF.

This clonotype was detected many times. J is TRBJ2-5 and V is TRBV20-1; 10 positions agree with TRBD1. Germline V gene data show CDR1 as DFQATT and CDR2 as SNEGSKA (reference sequence). Unmatched junction bases numbered 16, after V lost 6 bases and J lost 3 bases. This CDR3 is 17 amino acids long. CDR3 loop: CSATTGTGVVREETQYF. The DNA of the CDR3 is TGCAGTGCAACTACCGGGACAGGGGTGGTTCGAGAAGAGACCCAGTACTTC.

The sample holds many counts of this clonotype. The gene calls are TRBV20-1 and TRBJ2-7; D unclear. The CDR3 extends over 13 amino acids. Trimming took 1 base from V and 3 from J, leaving 10 bases between them. From germline, CDR1 is DFQATT and CDR2 SNEGSKA (reference sequence). In DNA, the CDR3 is TGCAGTGCTAGAGGTGGCCCCGACTACGAGCAGTACTTC. It encodes CSARGGPDYEQYF.

This clonotype was counted ten times or more. The chain couples TRBV28 to TRBJ2-7; D call uncertain. V was shortened by 6 bases and J by 6 bases, with 18 bases between the two germline ends. The CDR3 totals 14 residues. The germline V gene encodes CDR1 MDHEN and CDR2 SYDVKM. The CDR3: CASSLSPVSGEQYF. The CDR3 nucleotides are TGTGCCAGCAGCCTCTCCCCCGTCTCCGGCGAGCAGTACTTC.

This clonotype was counted only a few times. This chain links TRBV9 with TRBJ2-1, with D maybe TRBD2 (5 bases). The V end was cut by 2 bases, the J end by 13 bases, with 19 bases between. This CDR3 contains 14 residues. Germline V gives CDR1 SGDLS, CDR2 YYNGEE. For the CDR3, the DNA is TGTGCCAGCAGCGTTTCCGGGCGAGAGGGTTACCAGTTCTTC. Translated, it gives CASSVSGREGYQFF. The variable domain in full, completed from reference TRBV9 and TRBJ2-1, reads DSGVTQTPKHLITATGQRVTLRCSPRSGDLSVYWYQQSLDQGLQFLIQYYNGEERAKGNILERFSAQQFPDLHSELNLSSLELGDSALYFCASSVSGREGYQFFGPGTRLTVL.

This clonotype was observed a handful of times. The chain joins TRBV14 to TRBJ2-7; 8 nucleotides line up with TRBD1. J lost 3 bases, V lost 5 bases, and 3 bases had no gene match. Germline loops: CDR1 SGHDN, CDR2 FVKESK. The CDR3 has 13 residues. CDR3 coding DNA: TGTGCCAGCAGCGTAGACAGGGGCTACGAGCAGTACTTC. Encoded protein: CASSVDRGYEQYF.

In its sample, this clonotype was seen many times. The chain combines TRBV7-8 with TRBJ2-1, with 7 bases aligning to TRBD2. Germline CDR1 is SGHVS and CDR2 is FQNEAQ. The trim removed 5 bases at V and 1 base at J, leaving 11 bases unmatched. CDR3 length: 17 residues. The CDR3 DNA is TGTGCCAGCAGCCACGTAGGTAGCGGGCCATCCTACAATGAGCAGTTCTTC. Protein sequence: CASSHVGSGPSYNEQFF.

The sample holds a few counts of this clonotype. The chain employs TRBV7-9 and TRBJ1-1, with 9 bases aligning to TRBD1. Germline V lookup: CDR1 SEHNR, CDR2 FQNEAQ (reference sequence). The junction had 10 bases not matched to a gene; V was cut back by 4 bases and J by 7 bases. There are 15 residues in the CDR3. The CDR3, as DNA: TGTGCCAGCAGCTCGGGACAGGGAGAAAACCTTGAAGCTTTCTTT. Translation: CASSSGQGENLEAFF.

This clonotype was detected ten times or more. The chain employs TRBV7-2 and TRBJ1-3; no firm D call. Trimming removed 5 bases at V and 3 bases at J, with 14 bases between. Per germline, CDR1 SGHTA and CDR2 FQGNSA. This CDR3 has 15 amino acids. CDR3 sequence (DNA): TGTGCCAGCAGCCTTGGGGTAGGAGATGGAAACACCATATATTTT. This codes for CASSLGVGDGNTIYF.

In this sample, this clonotype turned up many times. The junction departs from the called germline gene at one end, perhaps through a read error. The chain uses TRBV7-2 and TRBJ2-5, with D possibly being TRBD1 (5 bases). Germline V gives CDR1 SGHTA, CDR2 FQGNSA. The CDR3 covers 12 residues. This CDR3 reads CASSPGRGTEDF. CDR3 sequence (DNA): TGTGCCAGCAGTCCGGGTAGGGGCACCGAGGACTTC.

This clonotype has a handful of counts. V gene TRBV11-3 combines with J gene TRBJ2-1; D gene uncertain. The CDR3 length is 12 residues. Germline lookup yields CDR1 SGHNT and CDR2 YENEEA. With 5 bases removed from V and 9 bases from J, the gap between germline ends came to 11 bases. Here the CDR3 reads CASSAISGEQFF. The CDR3 region has the DNA TGTGCCAGCAGCGCTATATCGGGTGAGCAGTTCTTC.

This clonotype was counted many times. The rearrangement joins TRBV4-1 to TRBJ2-1; either TRBD1 or TRBD2 may fit D (5 bases each). CDR1 is MGHRA and CDR2 is YSYEKL in the germline V gene. V was clipped by 0 bases and J by 8 bases, with 11 bases between them. The CDR3 length is 14 residues. CDR3 DNA: TGCGCCAGCAGCCAAGATCCAGGGAGCGATGAGCAGTTCTTC. Translation gives CASSQDPGSDEQFF.